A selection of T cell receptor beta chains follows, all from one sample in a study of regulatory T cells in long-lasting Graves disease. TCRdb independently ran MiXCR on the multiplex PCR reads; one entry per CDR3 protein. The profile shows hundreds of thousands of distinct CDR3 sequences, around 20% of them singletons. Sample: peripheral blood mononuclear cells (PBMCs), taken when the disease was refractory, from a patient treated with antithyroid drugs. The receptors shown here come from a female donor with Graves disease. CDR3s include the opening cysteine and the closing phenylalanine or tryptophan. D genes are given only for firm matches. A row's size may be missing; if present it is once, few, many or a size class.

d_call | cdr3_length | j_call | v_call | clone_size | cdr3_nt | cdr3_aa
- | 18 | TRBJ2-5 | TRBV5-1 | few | TGCGCCAGCAGCTTCAATTATCGGTCCCCTTCTCGAAAAGAGACCCAGTACTTC | CASSFNYRSPSRKETQYF
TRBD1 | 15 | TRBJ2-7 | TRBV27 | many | TGTGCCAGCAGTTACCTCCGGGACAGCTCCTACGAGCAGTACTTC | CASSYLRDSSYEQYF
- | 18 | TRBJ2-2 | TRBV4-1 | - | TGCGCCAGCAGCGCGGCACGTCAGACTCTCATCAACACCGGGGAGCTGTTTTTT | CASSAARQTLINTGELFF
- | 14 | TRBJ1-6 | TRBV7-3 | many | TGTGCCAGCAGCTTTAACAGGCGAGGCTCACCCCTCCACTTT | CASSFNRRGSPLHF
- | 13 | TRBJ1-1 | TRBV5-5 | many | TGTGCCAGCAGTTTATCGGGGGGCACTGAAGCTTTCTTT | CASSLSGGTEAFF
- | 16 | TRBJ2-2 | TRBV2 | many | TGTGCCAGCAGCCCCCTCCTGGCTAGCGCGGCCGGGGAGCTGTTTTTT | CASSPLLASAAGELFF
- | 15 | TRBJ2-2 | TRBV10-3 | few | TGTGCCATCAGCGCAGCCCCATCGAACACCGGGGAGCTGTTTTTT | CAISAAPSNTGELFF
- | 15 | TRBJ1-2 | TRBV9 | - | TGTGCCAGCAGTGGTGGGGGCCGAGCTAACTATGGCTACACCTTC | CASSGGGRANYGYTF
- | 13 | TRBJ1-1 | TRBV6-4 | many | TGTGCCAGCAGTGACGGACATAGCCCTGAAGCTTTCTTT | CASSDGHSPEAFF
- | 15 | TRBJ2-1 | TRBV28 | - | TGTGCCAGCAGCCGAACAGGGGGGGGTAACAATGAGCAGTTCTTC | CASSRTGGGNNEQFF
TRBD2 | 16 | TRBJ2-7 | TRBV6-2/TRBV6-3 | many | TGTGCCAGCAGTTACCCCGGGACTAGCGGGAGTATCGAGCAGTACTTC | CASSYPGTSGSIEQYF
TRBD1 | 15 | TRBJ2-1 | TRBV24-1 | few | TGTGCCACCAGTGAGGGTGGGACAGGGACCAATGAGCAGTTCTTC | CATSEGGTGTNEQFF
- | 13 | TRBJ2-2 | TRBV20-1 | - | TGCAGTGCTCACACTCGTGAGACCGGGGAGCTGTTTTTT | CSAHTRETGELFF
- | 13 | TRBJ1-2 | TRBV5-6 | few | TGTGCCAGCAGCGAAACAGGGTTCTATGGCTACACCTTC | CASSETGFYGYTF
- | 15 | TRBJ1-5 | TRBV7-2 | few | TGTGCCAGCAGCTTAGAGCCAGGGGCTGAACGGCCCCAGCATTTT | CASSLEPGAERPQHF
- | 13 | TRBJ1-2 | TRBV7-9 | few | TGTGCCAGCAGCCTGACAGACGACTATGGCTACACCTTC | CASSLTDDYGYTF
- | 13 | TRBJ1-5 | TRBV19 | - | TGTGCCAGTAGTATGAGGGGGTGGCAGCCCCAGCATTTT | CASSMRGWQPQHF
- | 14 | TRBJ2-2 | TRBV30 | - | TGTGCCTGGAGTCTTGGCGGGAACACCGGGGAGCTGTTTTTT | CAWSLGGNTGELFF
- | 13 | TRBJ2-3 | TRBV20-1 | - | TGCAGTGCACCAGCGAACAGCACAGATACGCAGTATTTT | CSAPANSTDTQYF
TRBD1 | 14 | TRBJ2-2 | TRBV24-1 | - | TGTGCCACCAGAGGACAGGGAGGAACCGGGGAGCTGTCTTTT | CATRGQGGTGELSF
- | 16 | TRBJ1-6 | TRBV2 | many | TGTGCCAGCAGGGCCGGGGCCAGCGAGTATAATTCACCCCTCCACTTT | CASRAGASEYNSPLHF
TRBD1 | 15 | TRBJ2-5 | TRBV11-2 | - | TGTGCCAGCAGCTTGGGGACAGGGGGCGTCGTGACCCAGTACTTC | CASSLGTGGVVTQYF
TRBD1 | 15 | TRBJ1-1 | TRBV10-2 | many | TGCGCCAGCAGTGCGGACAGGGGGATCGACACTGAAGCTTTCTTT | CASSADRGIDTEAFF
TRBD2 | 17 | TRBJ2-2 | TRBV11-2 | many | TGTGCCAGCAGCTTAGTCCTAGCGGGACCTAACACCGGGGAGCTGTTTTTT | CASSLVLAGPNTGELFF
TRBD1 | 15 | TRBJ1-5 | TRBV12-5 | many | TGTGCTAGTGCCGTCTCGGACAGGGGCAATCAGCCCCAGCATTTT | CASAVSDRGNQPQHF
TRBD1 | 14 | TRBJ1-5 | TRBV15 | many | TGTGCCACCAGCACGACAGGGCGAGGTCAGCCCCAGCATTTT | CATSTTGRGQPQHF
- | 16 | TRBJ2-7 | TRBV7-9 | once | TGTGCCAGCAGCCATAGCAGGAGTGGCGTATCCTACGAGCAGTACTTC | CASSHSRSGVSYEQYF
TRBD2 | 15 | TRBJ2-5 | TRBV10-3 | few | TGTGCCATCAGGAGGGATACTAGCGACCAAGAGACCCAGTACTTC | CAIRRDTSDQETQYF
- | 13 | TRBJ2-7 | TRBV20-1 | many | TGCAGTGCTAGGACAGGCAGCTCCTACGAGCAGTACTTC | CSARTGSSYEQYF
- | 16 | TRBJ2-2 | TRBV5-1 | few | TGCGCCAGCAGCTTTTCGAGGGGTCAGGACACCGGGGAGCTGTTTTTT | CASSFSRGQDTGELFF
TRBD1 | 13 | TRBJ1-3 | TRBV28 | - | TGTGCCAGCAGTTTACAGGGGGCCAACACCATATATTTT | CASSLQGANTIYF
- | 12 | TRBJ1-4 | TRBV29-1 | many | TGCAGCGTTGAACAGGGGAATGAAAAACTGTTTTTT | CSVEQGNEKLFF
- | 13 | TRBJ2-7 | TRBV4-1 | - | TGCGCCAGCAGCCAAAGAGTAGACTACGAGCAGTACTTC | CASSQRVDYEQYF
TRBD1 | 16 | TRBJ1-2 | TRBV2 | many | TGTGCCAGCAGTGAATTAGCTCCAGGGGGGGTCTATGGCTACACCTTC | CASSELAPGGVYGYTF
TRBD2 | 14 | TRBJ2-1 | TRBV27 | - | TGTGCCAGCAGCTGGGGAGGGTCCTACAATGAGCAGTTCTTC | CASSWGGSYNEQFF
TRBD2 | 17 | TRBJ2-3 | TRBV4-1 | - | TGCGCCAGCAGCCAAGGGAGCGGGAGGGTGTTTCCAGATACGCAGTATTTT | CASSQGSGRVFPDTQYF
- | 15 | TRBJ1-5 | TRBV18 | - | TGTGCCAGCTCACCTGGTGACCGCAACGACCAGCCCCAGCATTTT | CASSPGDRNDQPQHF
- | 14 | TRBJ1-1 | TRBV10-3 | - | TGTGCCATCAGTGAGGGCAGTGGGAACACTGAAGCTTTCTTT | CAISEGSGNTEAFF
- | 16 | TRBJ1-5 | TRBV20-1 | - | TGCAGTGCGCGCGGACCGGACCAACTAGGCAATCAGCCCCAGCATTTT | CSARGPDQLGNQPQHF
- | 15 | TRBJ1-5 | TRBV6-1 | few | TGTGCCAGCAGTGTAATTATACAACAAGGGCAGCCCCAGCATTTT | CASSVIIQQGQPQHF
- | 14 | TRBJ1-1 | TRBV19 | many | TGTGCCAGTAGTAAGCAGGGGACGAACACTGAAGCTTTCTTT | CASSKQGTNTEAFF
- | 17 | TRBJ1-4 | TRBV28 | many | TGTGCCAGCAGTTTATATGGGGGTGGGCAGGGCAAGGAAAAACTGTTTTTT | CASSLYGGGQGKEKLFF
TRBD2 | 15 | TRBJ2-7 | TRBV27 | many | TGTGCCAGCAGGTCCTCTCCGGGACTAGCTTACGAGCAGTACTTC | CASRSSPGLAYEQYF
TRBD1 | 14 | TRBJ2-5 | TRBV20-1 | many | TGCAGTGCCCAGCCCTGGACAGGGGAAGAGACCCAGTACTTC | CSAQPWTGEETQYF